Following are 12 T cell receptor beta chains from one sample sequenced in a study of blood T cell repertoires in COVID-19. Assay used: immunoSEQ multiplex PCR; TCRdb lists only in-frame clones, some missing. Of 650,000 to 800,000 clones in the sample, around 90% were seen once. Sequenced sample: peripheral blood. These receptors were taken from a woman under 30 with acute or convalescent COVID-19.

This chain links TRBV7-2 with TRBJ2-2; 7 bases agree with TRBD2. CDR3 size: 16 residues. J was trimmed by 6 bases and V by 1 base; bases with no gene match: 8. Per germline, CDR1 SGHTA and CDR2 FQGNSA. CDR3 coding DNA: TGTGCCAGCAGCTTAGTCCTAGCGGTGGTTGCCGGGGAGCTGTTTTTT. Protein sequence: CASSLVLAVVAGELFF.

The rearrangement links TRBV18 to TRBJ1-5; tentatively, D is TRBD1 (6 bases). The germline V gene encodes CDR1 KGHSH and CDR2 LQKENI. CDR3 length: 15 residues. V lost 5 bases and J lost 0, with 11 bases in between. The CDR3 here is CASSFRQASNQPQHF. The CDR3 DNA reads as TGTGCCAGCTCATTTAGACAGGCTAGCAATCAGCCCCAGCATTTT.

The chain combines TRBV19 with TRBJ1-2; D gene uncertain. This CDR3 spans 14 amino acids. Trimming took off 5 bases at V and 5 bases at J, with 15 bases between the two ends. Germline-derived CDR1 and CDR2 are LNHDA and SQIVND (reference sequence). CDR3 sequence reads: CASSWRGRGYGYTF. The CDR3 bases are TGTGCCAGTAGTTGGCGAGGGCGGGGTTATGGCTACACCTTC. The complete variable domain, with remaining parts taken from reference TRBV19 and TRBJ1-2, reads DGGITQSPKYLFRKEGQNVTLSCEQNLNHDAMYWYRQDPGQGLRLIYYSQIVNDFQKGDIAEGYSVSREKKESFPLTVTSAQKNPTAFYLCASSWRGRGYGYTFGSGTRLTVV.

The chain joins TRBV2 to TRBJ1-3; D unresolved. This CDR3 region has 13 residues. Per germline, CDR1 SNHLY and CDR2 FYNNEI. Deletions cut 5 bases from V and 4 bases from J, with 9 bases between. The CDR3 bases are TGTGCCAGCAGTTCCAGGTCGGGAAACACCATATATTTT. Its protein is CASSSRSGNTIYF.

This clone was recorded a few times. The rearrangement links TRBV5-8 to TRBJ1-1; 7 nucleotides match TRBD1. The junction had 12 bases not matched to a gene; V was cut back by 1 base and J by 9 bases. This CDR3 has 15 residues. Germline CDR1 SGHTS, CDR2 YDEGEE. CDR3 DNA sequence: TGTGCCAGCAGCTTGAGAGGTAAAGGGGGCGAGAAAGCTTTCTTT. Its translation is CASSLRGKGGEKAFF.

On this clone: Other DNA sequences in the sample encode the same CDR3. The chain couples TRBV7-9 to TRBJ1-1; D remains unclear. In germline, CDR1 is SEHNR, CDR2 FQNEAQ (reference sequence). The CDR3 is 13 amino acids. Trimming pared 3 bases from V and 4 bases from J, leaving 9 bases between. The DNA of the CDR3 is TGTGCCAGCAGCTTCGTAGGAGGCACTGAAGCTTTCTTT. Its translation: CASSFVGGTEAFF.

The chain is built from TRBV12-5 and TRBJ1-5; D not resolved. Per the germline V gene, CDR1 is LGHNT and CDR2 is FRNRAP. The CDR3 loop spans 14 amino acids. Between the trimmed V and J ends, which lost 0 bases and 9 bases, there was a span of 12 bases. CDR3 region: CASGLVPSGLPQHF. The CDR3 coding sequence is TGTGCTAGTGGTTTGGTACCGAGCGGGTTGCCCCAGCATTTT.

The V and J genes are TRBV19 and TRBJ1-5; a possible D gene is TRBD1 (6 bases). Germline CDR1 is LNHDA and CDR2 is SQIVND (reference sequence). Trimming shortened V by 8 bases and J by 6 bases, and 11 bases separated the two germline ends. This CDR3 is 12 amino acids long. DNA for the CDR3: TGTGCCAGTGCACAGGGTCGTCAGCCCCAGCATTTT. This sequence encodes CASAQGRQPQHF.

The V and J genes are TRBV4-3 and TRBJ1-1; maybe TRBD1 (6 bases). The CDR3 has 16 amino acids. The V gene's germline CDR1 is LGHNA and CDR2 YSLEER. Trimming stripped 0 bases from V and 4 bases from J, with 15 bases between. The CDR3 DNA reads TGCGCCAGCAGCCAAGAGCCGAAGGGGGGGTTCACTGAAGCTTTCTTT. It yields the protein CASSQEPKGGFTEAFF.

V is TRBV2 and J is TRBJ2-1, with TRBD2 matching 12 bases. V lost 7 bases and J lost 8; bases outside the gene matches: 6. Germline V gene data show CDR1 as SNHLY and CDR2 as FYNNEI. The CDR3 has 14 residues. CDR3 coding DNA: TGTGCCAGCATGCGACTAGCGGGGGAACATGAGCAGTTCTTC. This codes for CASMRLAGEHEQFF.

As to this clone: Other DNA sequences in the same sample also yield this CDR3. This sequence joins TRBV29-1 and TRBJ1-2, with D maybe TRBD1 (5 bases). Trimming took 4 bases from V and 3 from J, leaving 6 bases between them. CDR3 length: 11 amino acids. CDR1 SQVTM and CDR2 ANQGSEA come from the germline V gene. The chain's CDR3 is CSVGGDYGYTF. In nucleotides, the CDR3 is TGCAGCGTTGGGGGGGACTATGGCTACACCTTC.

The V and J genes are TRBV24-1 and TRBJ2-7; D is perhaps TRBD1 (5 bases). Trimming took off 5 bases at V and 4 bases at J, with 14 bases between the two ends. This CDR3 contains 14 residues. The germline V gene encodes CDR1 KGHDR and CDR2 SFDVKD. The CDR3 spells CATSGTGIIYEQYF. The CDR3 region has the DNA TGTGCCACCAGTGGTACAGGTATCATTTACGAGCAGTACTTC.